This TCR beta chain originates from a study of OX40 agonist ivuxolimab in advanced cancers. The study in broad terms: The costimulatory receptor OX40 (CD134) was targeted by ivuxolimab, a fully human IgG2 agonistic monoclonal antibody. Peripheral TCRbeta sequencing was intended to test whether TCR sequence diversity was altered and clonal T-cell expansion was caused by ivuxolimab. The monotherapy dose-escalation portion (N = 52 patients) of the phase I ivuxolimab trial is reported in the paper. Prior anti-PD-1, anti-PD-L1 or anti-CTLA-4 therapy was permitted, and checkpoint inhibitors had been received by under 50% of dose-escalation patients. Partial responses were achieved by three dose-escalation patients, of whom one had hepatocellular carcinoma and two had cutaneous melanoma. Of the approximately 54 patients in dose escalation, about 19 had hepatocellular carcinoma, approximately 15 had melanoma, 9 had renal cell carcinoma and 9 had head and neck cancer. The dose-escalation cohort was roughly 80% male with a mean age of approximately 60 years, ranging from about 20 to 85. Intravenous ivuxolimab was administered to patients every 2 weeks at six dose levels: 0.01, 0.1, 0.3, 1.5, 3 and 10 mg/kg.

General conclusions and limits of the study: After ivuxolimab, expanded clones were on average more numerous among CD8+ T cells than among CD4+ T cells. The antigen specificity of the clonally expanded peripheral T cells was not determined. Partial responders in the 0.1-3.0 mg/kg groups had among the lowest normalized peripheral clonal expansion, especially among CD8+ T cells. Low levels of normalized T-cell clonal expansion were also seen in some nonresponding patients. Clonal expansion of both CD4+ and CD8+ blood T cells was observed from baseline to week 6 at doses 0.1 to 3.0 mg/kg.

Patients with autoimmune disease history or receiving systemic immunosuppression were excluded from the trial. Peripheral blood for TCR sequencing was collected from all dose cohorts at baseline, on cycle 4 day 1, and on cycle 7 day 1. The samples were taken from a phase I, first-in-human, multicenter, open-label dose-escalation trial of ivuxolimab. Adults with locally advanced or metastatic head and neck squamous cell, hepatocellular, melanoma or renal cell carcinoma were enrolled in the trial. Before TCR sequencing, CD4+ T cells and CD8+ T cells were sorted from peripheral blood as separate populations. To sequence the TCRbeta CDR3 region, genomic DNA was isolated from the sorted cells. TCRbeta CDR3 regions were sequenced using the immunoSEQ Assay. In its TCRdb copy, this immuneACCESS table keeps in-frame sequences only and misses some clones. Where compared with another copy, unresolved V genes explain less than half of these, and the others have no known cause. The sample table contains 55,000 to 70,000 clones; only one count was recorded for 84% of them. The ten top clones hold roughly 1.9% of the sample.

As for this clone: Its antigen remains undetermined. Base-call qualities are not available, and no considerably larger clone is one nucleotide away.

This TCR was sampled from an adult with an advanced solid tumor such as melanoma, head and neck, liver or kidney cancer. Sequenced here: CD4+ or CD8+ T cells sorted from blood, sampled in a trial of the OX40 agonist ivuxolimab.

The nucleotide sequence is given as TGTGCCTGGAGTACCCCCGGCCGTGGGGAGGCTTTCTTT. Its protein is CAWSTPGRGEAFF. The chain links TRBV30 with TRBJ1-1; no D gene is confidently identified. The CDR3 numbers 13 residues from cysteine through phenylalanine. Only the CDR3 region is kept as DNA, spanning 39 bases read in frame from base 1. CDR1 GTSNPN and CDR2 SVGIG were looked up in the germline V gene (reference sequence). The trim is 2 bases for V and 11 bases for J, with a gap of 18 bases between the germline ends.